The 29 T cell receptor beta chains presented below share a single source sample, sequenced in a study of beta chain features in type 1 diabetes. Every isolated RNA sample was fully reverse transcribed, so sequencing captured expressed TCRB transcripts. Here immunoSEQ multiplex PCR was the method, and the copy in TCRdb shows in-frame clones only, minus some. Among hundreds of thousands of clones listed, around 15% were seen once. Input material: naive CD4+ T cells from blood. Receptors were obtained from a man aged 18 to 29 in good health.

V gene TRBV9 combines with J gene TRBJ1-6; a weak D match, TRBD1 (6 bases). The CDR3 is 16 amino acids. Germline loops: CDR1 SGDLS, CDR2 YYNGEE. V was cut by 0 bases and J by 5 bases, with 12 bases left in between. The CDR3 nucleotides are TGTGCCAGCAGCGTAGTTCCGGACAGAAATAATTCACCCCTCCACTTT. Its protein is CASSVVPDRNNSPLHF.

The chain employs TRBV27 and TRBJ1-2; a possible D gene is TRBD1 (6 bases). Trimming took 5 bases from V and 4 from J, leaving 23 bases between them. Germline values: CDR1 MNHEY, CDR2 SMNVEV (reference sequence). The CDR3 has 17 residues. CDR3 amino acids: CASSPQRGEGSTYGYTF. For the CDR3, the DNA is TGTGCCAGCAGTCCACAGAGGGGGGAGGGTTCGACCTATGGCTACACCTTC.

The chain combines TRBV7-2 with TRBJ1-1; D not certain. Germline V gene data show CDR1 as SGHTA and CDR2 as FQGNSA. Trimming took 3 bases from V and 0 from J, leaving 8 bases between them. This CDR3 has 14 amino acids. CDR3 nucleotide sequence: TGTGCCAGCAGCTTGGCAGAGATGAACACTGAAGCTTTCTTT. Protein product: CASSLAEMNTEAFF.

The chain joins TRBV14 to TRBJ2-6; TRBD1 aligns across 7 bases. Germline CDR1 SGHDN, CDR2 FVKESK. CDR3 length: 20 amino acids. Trimming took 0 bases from V and 0 from J; bases not matched to a gene: 11. CDR3 sequence: CASSQDGDRPATSGANVLTF. In DNA, the CDR3 is TGTGCCAGCAGCCAAGATGGGGACAGACCGGCAACCTCTGGGGCCAACGTCCTGACTTTC. Full variable domain (outside the CDR3, taken from reference TRBV14 and TRBJ2-6): EAGVTQFPSHSVIEKGQTVTLRCDPISGHDNLYWYRRVMGKEIKFLLHFVKESKQDESGMPNNRFLAERTGGTYSTLKVQPAELEDSGVYFCASSQDGDRPATSGANVLTFGAGSRLTVL.

This clone has a handful of counts. The V gene is TRBV25-1, the J gene TRBJ2-1; D perhaps matches TRBD2 (5 bases). CDR1 is MGHDK, CDR2 SYGVNS, per germline. The CDR3 covers 12 residues. The V gene lost 3 bases and the J gene lost 12 bases, with 12 bases spanning the gap. In DNA form, the CDR3 reads TGTGCCAGCAGTGAGACCGGGAAATCGCAGTTCTTC. Its translation is CASSETGKSQFF.

V gene TRBV21-1 combines with J gene TRBJ2-1. TRBV21-1 is designated a pseudogene. This CDR3 contains 15 residues. For the CDR3, the DNA is TGTGCCAGCAGCAACGGGGCCACAGCCTACAATGAGCAGTTCTTC. This codes for CASSNGATAYNEQFF.

The chain couples TRBV20-1 to TRBJ1-2; the match to TRBD1 covers 8 bases. The germline gives CDR1 DFQATT, CDR2 SNEGSKA (reference sequence). The CDR3 contains 11 residues. V trimming: 8 bases; J trimming: 2 bases; junction bases outside the gene matches: 1. The CDR3 sequence is CSRTGNYGYTF. The CDR3 DNA reads TGCAGTAGGACAGGGAACTATGGCTACACCTTC.

The table lists this clone with a few counts. V gene TRBV2 combines with J gene TRBJ2-2; D unclear. Trimming took 7 bases from V and 2 from J, leaving 8 bases between them. The CDR3 has 13 amino acids. The germline CDR1 and CDR2 sequences are SNHLY and FYNNEI. CDR3 sequence reads: CASMPENTGELFF. CDR3 bases: TGTGCCAGCATGCCGGAAAACACCGGGGAGCTGTTTTTT.

V is TRBV12-5 and J is TRBJ1-2; D gene ambiguous. CDR3 length: 13 amino acids. The ends were cut back, 4 bases at V and 6 bases at J, with 12 bases in the middle. Germline assignment: CDR1 LGHNT and CDR2 FRNRAP. DNA of the CDR3: TGTGCTAGTGGTTACCGGTCGACCGATGGCTACACCTTC. This codes for CASGYRSTDGYTF. Filled out from reference TRBV12-5 and TRBJ1-2, the complete variable domain reads DARVTQTPRHKVTEMGQEVTMRCQPILGHNTVFWYRQTMMQGLELLAYFRNRAPLDDSGMPKDRFSAEMPDATLATLKIQPSEPRDSAVYFCASGYRSTDGYTFGSGTRLTVV.

The chain links TRBV28 to TRBJ1-1; D call uncertain. In germline, CDR1 is MDHEN, CDR2 SYDVKM. The CDR3 consists of 14 residues. V dropped 4 bases and J dropped 5 bases, with 14 bases sitting between them. CDR3 DNA sequence: TGTGCCAGCAGTTCCGGCGCGGGGAGGACTGAAGCTTTCTTT. This translates into CASSSGAGRTEAFF.

This clone appeared a few times. This sample includes further DNA sequences coding for the same CDR3. The genes are TRBV7-3 and TRBJ2-2; D remains ambiguous. V was clipped by 0 bases and J by 4 bases, with 0 bases between them. This CDR3 comprises 12 residues. Germline V gives CDR1 SGHTA, CDR2 FQGTGA. The CDR3, as DNA: TGTGCCAGCAGCTTAACCACCGGGGAGCTGTTTTTT. Its translation: CASSLTTGELFF.

In this sample, this clone turned up a few times. The chain uses TRBV5-1 and TRBJ2-3; D remains ambiguous. The CDR3 totals 14 residues. Trimming took 0 bases from V and 5 from J, leaving 10 bases between them. The V gene's germline CDR1 is SGHRS and CDR2 YFSETQ. This chain's CDR3 is CASSLGPAGDTQYF. The CDR3 nucleotides read TGCGCCAGCAGCTTGGGACCCGCCGGAGATACGCAGTATTTT.

The chain links TRBV5-1 to TRBJ2-3; D unresolved. The CDR3 extends over 15 amino acids. Germline V gene data show CDR1 as SGHRS and CDR2 as YFSETQ. V lost 3 bases, J lost 0 bases, and 11 bases lay in between. CDR3 region: CASSSGDPSTDTQYF. CDR3 nucleotides: TGCGCCAGCAGCTCAGGAGACCCTAGCACAGATACGCAGTATTTT.

In DNA form, the CDR3 reads TGTGCCAGCAGGCCGGGACTAGTGACCTACGAGCAGTACTTC. It specifies CASRPGLVTYEQYF. This chain links TRBV6-6 with TRBJ2-7; TRBD2 matches at 8 bases. Germline V lookup: CDR1 MNHNY, CDR2 SVGAGI (reference sequence). The CDR3 spans 14 residues. J gave up 2 bases and V 6 bases, and 6 bases lay outside the gene matches.

This clone was found a few times. The V call is TRBV2, the J call TRBJ2-1, with 7 bases that match TRBD1. The CDR3 extends over 15 amino acids. After removal of 6 bases from V and 0 bases from J, the junction contained 5 bases not matched to a gene. Germline assignment: CDR1 SNHLY and CDR2 FYNNEI. For the CDR3, the DNA is TGTGCCAGCAGAAACAGGGGAAGCTCCTACAATGAGCAGTTCTTC. It yields the protein CASRNRGSSYNEQFF.

The rearrangement links TRBV5-4 to TRBJ1-5, with TRBD1 matching over 11 bases. The germline gives CDR1 SGHNT, CDR2 YYREEE (reference sequence). Unmatched junction bases numbered 11, after V lost 3 bases and J lost 0 bases. CDR3 length equals 19 residues. The CDR3 DNA sequence: TGTGCCAGCAGCTCGATGCGGGACAGGGGGTCCGTTAGCAATCAGCCCCAGCATTTT. Translated: CASSSMRDRGSVSNQPQHF.

This clone was observed a few times. This chain connects TRBV9 to TRBJ1-2, with a possible D match to TRBD1 (5 bases). Trimming removed 3 bases at V and 0 bases at J, with 18 bases between. The CDR3 is made up of 17 amino acids. The germline V gene encodes CDR1 SGDLS and CDR2 YYNGEE. In DNA, the CDR3 is TGTGCCAGCAGCGCCTCGCGGGGGGGAAAGGCTAACTATGGCTACACCTTC. Protein product: CASSASRGGKANYGYTF.

This clone has a handful of counts. The chain links TRBV4-3 to TRBJ2-1, with D possibly TRBD2 on 6 matching bases. This CDR3 has 14 amino acids. Between the trimmed V and J ends, which lost 8 bases and 9 bases, there was a span of 20 bases. The germline CDR1 and CDR2 sequences are LGHNA and YSLEER. The CDR3 here is CASAIAATYGEQFF. CDR3 DNA: TGCGCCAGCGCGATAGCGGCAACTTATGGTGAGCAGTTCTTC.

This clone was picked up a small number of times. The chain joins TRBV19 to TRBJ1-2; D gene ambiguous. V lost 3 bases, J lost 7 bases, and 18 bases lay in between. The CDR3 is 15 residues long. Germline V gives CDR1 LNHDA, CDR2 SQIVND (reference sequence). The CDR3 region is CASSITLREHVGYTF. The CDR3 DNA is TGTGCCAGTAGTATTACTCTAAGGGAACATGTTGGCTACACCTTC.

V gene TRBV9 combines with J gene TRBJ1-6; possible D gene TRBD1, 5 bases. The CDR3 is 14 residues long. CDR1 is SGDLS and CDR2 is YYNGEE in the germline V gene. The V and J ends lost 0 bases and 6 bases respectively, with 7 bases between them. CDR3 amino acids: CASSVEGLNSPLHF. The CDR3 nucleotides are TGTGCCAGCAGCGTAGAGGGGCTTAATTCACCCCTCCACTTT.

The chain recombines TRBV19 with TRBJ1-1; D unresolved. Trimming took 2 bases from V and 5 from J, leaving 6 bases between them. The CDR3 spans 12 residues. Germline V gene lookup returns CDR1 LNHDA and CDR2 SQIVND (reference sequence). CDR3 region: CASSIWGTEAFF. As DNA, the CDR3 is TGTGCCAGTAGTATATGGGGTACTGAAGCTTTCTTT.

This chain joins TRBV4-2 and TRBJ1-6, with D possibly being TRBD1 (6 bases). Germline CDR1 reads LGHNA; CDR2 reads YNFKEQ. This CDR3 is built from 16 residues. Trimming shortened V by 0 bases and J by 6 bases, and 12 bases separated the two germline ends. The CDR3 spells CASSQDSGASNSPLHF. DNA for the CDR3: TGTGCCAGCAGCCAAGATTCGGGGGCCTCTAATTCACCCCTCCACTTT.

The chain recombines TRBV30 with TRBJ2-7; TRBD2 matches at 10 bases. The CDR3 spans 14 residues. CDR1 and CDR2 (germline): GTSNPN, SVGIG (reference sequence). The junction had 3 bases not matched to a gene; V was cut back by 1 base and J by 3 bases. The CDR3 DNA is TGTGCCTGGAGTGACGGGACTAGCGTCTACGAGCAGTACTTC. This encodes CAWSDGTSVYEQYF.

This sequence joins TRBV15 and TRBJ1-5; D possibly corresponds to TRBD1 (6 bases). V was pared by 0 bases and J by 1 base, with 10 bases between. This CDR3 has 16 amino acids. The V gene's germline CDR1 is LNHNV and CDR2 YYDKDF (reference sequence). CDR3 nucleotides: TGTGCCACCAGCAGAGAGTGGGGGCGAAGCAATCAGCCCCAGCATTTT. Protein: CATSREWGRSNQPQHF.

The V gene is TRBV7-8, the J gene TRBJ2-1; no reliable D call. The V gene lost 5 bases and the J gene lost 2 bases, with 16 bases spanning the gap. From germline, CDR1 is SGHVS and CDR2 FQNEAQ. The CDR3 length is 16 residues. CDR3 nucleotides: TGTGCCAGCAGCCGGAAAAGATCGAATCCCTACAATGAGCAGTTCTTC. It is translated as CASSRKRSNPYNEQFF. The full variable domain, with the rest looked up from reference TRBV7-8 and TRBJ2-1, is GAGVSQSPRYKVAKRGQDVALRCDPISGHVSLFWYQQALGQGPEFLTYFQNEAQLDKSGLPSDRFFAERPEGSVSTLKIQRTQQEDSAVYLCASSRKRSNPYNEQFFGPGTRLTVL.

This sequence joins TRBV5-1 and TRBJ2-1, with 8 bases matching TRBD2. This CDR3 contains 14 residues. The J segment lost 2 bases and the V segment lost 6 bases, leaving 4 bases of the junction unmatched. Per the germline V gene, CDR1 is SGHRS and CDR2 is YFSETQ. The CDR3 nucleotides are TGCGCCAGCACCAGCGGGAGTACCTACAATGAGCAGTTCTTC. Protein product: CASTSGSTYNEQFF.

In this sample, this clone turned up a few times. CDR3 protein: CSAQGERGNTEAFF. In nucleotides, the CDR3 is TGCAGCGCTCAGGGGGAGAGGGGGAACACTGAAGCTTTCTTT. The genes are TRBV29-1 and TRBJ1-1, with 7 bases that match TRBD1. This CDR3 has 14 amino acids. Germline-derived CDR1 and CDR2 are SQVTM and ANQGSEA. V shed 7 bases, J shed 1 base, and the junction held 9 bases outside the gene matches.

The table lists this clone with a few counts. This rearrangement joins TRBV7-2 to TRBJ1-4; D remains unclear. Trimming pared 5 bases from V and 6 bases from J, leaving 7 bases between. This CDR3 has 12 amino acids. Per the germline V gene, CDR1 is SGHTA and CDR2 is FQGNSA. CDR3 bases: TGTGCCAGCAGCCGAGAGGATGAAAAACTGTTTTTT. Protein sequence: CASSREDEKLFF.

This clone came up a few times. The chain links TRBV7-2 to TRBJ2-3, with D possibly TRBD2 on 7 matching bases. The germline V gene encodes CDR1 SGHTA and CDR2 FQGNSA. CDR3 length: 15 amino acids. Trimming took off 3 bases at V and 0 bases at J, with 10 bases between the two ends. CDR3 in DNA: TGTGCCAGCAGCTTCCGGGGGGCTAGCACAGATACGCAGTATTTT. Translation gives CASSFRGASTDTQYF.